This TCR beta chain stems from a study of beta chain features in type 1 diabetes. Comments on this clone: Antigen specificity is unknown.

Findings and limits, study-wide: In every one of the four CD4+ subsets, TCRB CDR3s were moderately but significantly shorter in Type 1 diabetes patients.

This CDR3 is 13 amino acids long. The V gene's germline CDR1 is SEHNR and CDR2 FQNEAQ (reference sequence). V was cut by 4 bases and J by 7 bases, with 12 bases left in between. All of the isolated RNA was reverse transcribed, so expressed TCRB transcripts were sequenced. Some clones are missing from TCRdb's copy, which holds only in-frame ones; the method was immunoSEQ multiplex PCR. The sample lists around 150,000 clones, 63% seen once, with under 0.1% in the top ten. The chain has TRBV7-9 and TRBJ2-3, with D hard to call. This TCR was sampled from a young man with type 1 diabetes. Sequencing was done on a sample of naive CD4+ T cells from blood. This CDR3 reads CASSSPTQNTQYF. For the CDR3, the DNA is TGTGCCAGCAGCTCCCCGACCCAAAATACGCAGTATTTT.